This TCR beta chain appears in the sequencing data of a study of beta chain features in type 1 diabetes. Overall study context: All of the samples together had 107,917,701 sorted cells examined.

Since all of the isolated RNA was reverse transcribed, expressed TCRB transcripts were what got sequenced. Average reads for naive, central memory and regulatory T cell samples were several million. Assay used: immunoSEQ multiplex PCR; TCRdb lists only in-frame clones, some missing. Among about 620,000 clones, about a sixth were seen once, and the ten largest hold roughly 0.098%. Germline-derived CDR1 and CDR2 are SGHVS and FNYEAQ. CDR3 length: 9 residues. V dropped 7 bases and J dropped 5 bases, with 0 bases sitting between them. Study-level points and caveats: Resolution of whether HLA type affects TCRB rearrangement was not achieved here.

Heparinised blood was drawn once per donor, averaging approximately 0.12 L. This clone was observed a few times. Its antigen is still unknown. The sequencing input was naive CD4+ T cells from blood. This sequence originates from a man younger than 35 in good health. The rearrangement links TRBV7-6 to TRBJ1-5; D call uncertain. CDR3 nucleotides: TGTGCCAGCAATCAGCCCCAGCATTTT. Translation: CASNQPQHF.